Listed below are T cell receptor beta chains from one sample, sequenced in a study of blood T cell repertoires in COVID-19. The method was immunoSEQ multiplex PCR; TCRdb's version includes in-frame clones alone and lacks a portion of them. The sample consists of around 250,000 clones, roughly nine tenths of them appearing once. Sequencing input: peripheral blood. Receptors originate from a woman between 55 and 75 years old who had recovered from COVID-19. Both conserved end residues are part of each CDR3. Fields, in order: V gene, CDR3 protein.

v_call: TRBV3-1/TRBV3-2; cdr3_aa: CASSQPDRDYGYTF
v_call: TRBV19; cdr3_aa: CASKARGGNTEAFF
v_call: TRBV5-1; cdr3_aa: CASSLEGAGGFGGNTEAFF
v_call: TRBV9; cdr3_aa: CASSVEEDTEAFF
v_call: TRBV14; cdr3_aa: CASSQVITTNTDTQYF
v_call: TRBV5-1; cdr3_aa: CASSLGDRGGETQYF
v_call: TRBV3-1/TRBV3-2; cdr3_aa: CASSQGTSGAVTGELFF
v_call: TRBV28; cdr3_aa: CASSRYRAYGYTF
v_call: TRBV5-1; cdr3_aa: CASRAAGGDTEAFF
v_call: TRBV28; cdr3_aa: CASRQPGQGRNEQFF
v_call: TRBV28; cdr3_aa: CASSLPSDTQYF
v_call: TRBV2; cdr3_aa: CASSVDTEAFF
v_call: TRBV9; cdr3_aa: CASSPITGWGELFF
v_call: TRBV19; cdr3_aa: CASSKVLGQGASYYGYTF